This is a list of T cell receptor beta chains from one sample in a study of blood T cell repertoires in COVID-19. Profiling relied on immunoSEQ multiplex PCR, and the TCRdb table lists in-frame clones only, not all of them. The sample consists of 65,000 to 90,000 clones, roughly four fifths of them appearing once. The sample comprised peripheral blood. The receptors here all came from a human donor in a cohort sampled during active COVID-19. Each CDR3 is given with its conserved first and last residue. Each record gives: clone size, D gene, V gene, J gene, CDR3 protein, CDR3 DNA. A D gene is named only where the DNA matches it firmly. Rows give clone size only sometimes, using once, few, many, or a class for an expanded clone.

clone_size: .; d_call: .; v_call: TRBV7-2; j_call: TRBJ1-4; cdr3_aa: CASSLADSTNEKLFF; cdr3_nt: TGTGCCAGCAGCTTAGCTGACAGCACTAATGAAAAACTGTTTTTT
clone_size: .; d_call: TRBD2; v_call: TRBV9; j_call: TRBJ2-2; cdr3_aa: CASSQTSGVRTGELFF; cdr3_nt: TGTGCCAGCAGCCAGACTAGCGGGGTGAGGACCGGGGAGCTGTTTTTT
clone_size: .; d_call: .; v_call: TRBV5-1; j_call: TRBJ2-2; cdr3_aa: CASSLSVVNTGELFF; cdr3_nt: TGCGCCAGCAGCTTGTCGGTAGTTAACACCGGGGAGCTGTTTTTT
clone_size: .; d_call: .; v_call: TRBV14; j_call: TRBJ2-2; cdr3_aa: CASSQGLQYTGELFF; cdr3_nt: TGTGCCAGCAGCCAAGGGCTCCAGTACACCGGGGAGCTGTTTTTT
clone_size: few; d_call: TRBD1; v_call: TRBV2; j_call: TRBJ2-7; cdr3_aa: CASSGDSLEQYF; cdr3_nt: TGTGCCAGCAGTGGGGACAGTCTCGAGCAGTACTTC
clone_size: .; d_call: .; v_call: TRBV10-2; j_call: TRBJ1-2; cdr3_aa: CASSEFLQGGYGYTF; cdr3_nt: TGCGCCAGCAGTGAGTTTCTTCAGGGAGGCTATGGCTACACCTTC
clone_size: .; d_call: TRBD1; v_call: TRBV27; j_call: TRBJ1-5; cdr3_aa: CASSLGQVNQPQHF; cdr3_nt: TGTGCCAGCAGTCTCGGACAGGTCAATCAGCCCCAGCATTTT
clone_size: .; d_call: TRBD2; v_call: TRBV28; j_call: TRBJ2-3; cdr3_aa: CASSLWSGSSGGARDTQYF; cdr3_nt: TGTGCCAGCAGTTTATGGTCCGGATCTAGCGGGGGGGCAAGAGATACGCAGTATTTT
clone_size: .; d_call: TRBD2; v_call: TRBV18; j_call: TRBJ2-3; cdr3_aa: CASSPPGTRGADTQYF; cdr3_nt: TGTGCCAGCTCACCACCCGGGACTAGGGGCGCAGATACGCAGTATTTT
clone_size: .; d_call: .; v_call: TRBV27; j_call: TRBJ2-1; cdr3_aa: CASKGAGQEQFF; cdr3_nt: TGTGCCAGCAAGGGAGCAGGACAGGAGCAGTTCTTC
clone_size: .; d_call: TRBD2; v_call: TRBV7-2; j_call: TRBJ2-3; cdr3_aa: CASSSRLSGGFRDTQYF; cdr3_nt: TGTGCCAGCAGCTCACGACTATCCGGGGGGTTCCGGGATACGCAGTATTTT
clone_size: .; d_call: .; v_call: TRBV12-5; j_call: TRBJ1-5; cdr3_aa: CASGFTWAGSNQPQHF; cdr3_nt: TGTGCTAGTGGTTTTACTTGGGCAGGCAGCAATCAGCCCCAGCATTTT
clone_size: .; d_call: .; v_call: TRBV19; j_call: TRBJ1-2; cdr3_aa: CASSTGDIDYGYTF; cdr3_nt: TGTGCCAGTAGTACCGGGGACATCGACTATGGCTACACCTTC
clone_size: once; d_call: .; v_call: TRBV7-2; j_call: TRBJ2-5; cdr3_aa: CASSLERQETQYF; cdr3_nt: TGTGCCAGCAGCTTAGAGCGCCAAGAGACCCAGTACTTC
clone_size: .; d_call: .; v_call: TRBV28; j_call: TRBJ1-1; cdr3_aa: CASSFRLGGTEAFF; cdr3_nt: TGTGCCAGCAGTTTCCGACTAGGAGGCACTGAAGCTTTCTTT
clone_size: .; d_call: TRBD1; v_call: TRBV19; j_call: TRBJ1-2; cdr3_aa: CASSTEGQGLYGYTF; cdr3_nt: TGTGCCAGTAGTACGGAGGGACAGGGTCTATATGGCTACACCTTC
clone_size: few; d_call: .; v_call: TRBV7-3; j_call: TRBJ2-3; cdr3_aa: CASSPAGRTDTQYF; cdr3_nt: TGTGCCAGCAGTCCCGCCGGTCGCACAGATACGCAGTATTTT
clone_size: .; d_call: .; v_call: TRBV11-2; j_call: TRBJ1-1; cdr3_aa: CASSLRFQAEAFF; cdr3_nt: TGTGCCAGCAGCTTAAGGTTCCAGGCTGAAGCTTTCTTT
clone_size: .; d_call: .; v_call: TRBV11-2; j_call: TRBJ2-7; cdr3_aa: CASSLARVHYEQYF; cdr3_nt: TGTGCCAGCAGCTTAGCCCGGGTCCACTACGAGCAGTACTTC
clone_size: .; d_call: TRBD2; v_call: TRBV11-2; j_call: TRBJ2-1; cdr3_aa: CASSLDSSGGISSYNEQFF; cdr3_nt: TGTGCCAGCAGCTTGGATTCTAGCGGGGGGATCAGCTCCTACAATGAGCAGTTCTTC
clone_size: once; d_call: .; v_call: TRBV4-1; j_call: TRBJ1-1; cdr3_aa: CASSQPTGRGSEAFF; cdr3_nt: TGCGCCAGCAGCCAACCTACGGGGAGGGGGTCTGAGGCTTTCTTT
clone_size: .; d_call: TRBD2; v_call: TRBV10-3; j_call: TRBJ2-3; cdr3_aa: CAVTSGGSTDTQYF; cdr3_nt: TGTGCCGTGACTAGCGGGGGGTCCACAGATACGCAGTATTTT
clone_size: medium-sized; d_call: TRBD2; v_call: TRBV5-6; j_call: TRBJ2-7; cdr3_aa: CASSPASGGYYEQYF; cdr3_nt: TGTGCCAGCAGCCCGGCTAGCGGGGGGTACTACGAGCAGTACTTC
clone_size: .; d_call: .; v_call: TRBV28; j_call: TRBJ2-3; cdr3_aa: CSSRAGTDTQYF; cdr3_nt: TGTAGCAGTCGGGCGGGGACAGATACGCAGTATTTT
clone_size: .; d_call: TRBD2; v_call: TRBV4-1; j_call: TRBJ2-7; cdr3_aa: CASSRLTGREGHYEQYF; cdr3_nt: TGCGCCAGCAGCCGCCTGACTGGAAGGGAGGGGCACTACGAGCAGTACTTC